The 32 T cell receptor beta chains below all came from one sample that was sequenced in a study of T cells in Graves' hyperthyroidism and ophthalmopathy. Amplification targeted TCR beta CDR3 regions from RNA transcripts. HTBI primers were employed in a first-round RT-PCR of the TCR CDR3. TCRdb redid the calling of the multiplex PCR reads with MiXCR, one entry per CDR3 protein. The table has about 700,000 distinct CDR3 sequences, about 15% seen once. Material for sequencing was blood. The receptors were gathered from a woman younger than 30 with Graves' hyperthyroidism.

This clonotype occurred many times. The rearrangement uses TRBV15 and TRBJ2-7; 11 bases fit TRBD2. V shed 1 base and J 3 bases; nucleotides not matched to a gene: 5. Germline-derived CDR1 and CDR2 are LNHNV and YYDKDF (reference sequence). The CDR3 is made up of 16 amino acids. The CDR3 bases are TGTGCCACCAGCAGAGTGCCGACTAGCGGGGTCTACGAGCAGTACTTC. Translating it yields CATSRVPTSGVYEQYF.

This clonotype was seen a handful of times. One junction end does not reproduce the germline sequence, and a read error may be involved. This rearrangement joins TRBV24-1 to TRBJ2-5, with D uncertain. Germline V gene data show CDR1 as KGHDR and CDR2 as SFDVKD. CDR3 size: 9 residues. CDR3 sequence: CATCETQYF. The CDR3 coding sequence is TGTGCCACCTGTGAGACCCAGTACTTC.

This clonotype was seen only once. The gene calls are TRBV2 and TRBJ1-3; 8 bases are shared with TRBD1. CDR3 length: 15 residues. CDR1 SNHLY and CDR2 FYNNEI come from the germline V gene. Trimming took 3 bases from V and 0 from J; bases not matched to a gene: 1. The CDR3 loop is CASSDRGHSGNTIYF. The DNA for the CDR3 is TGTGCCAGCAGTGACAGGGGGCACTCTGGAAACACCATATATTTT.

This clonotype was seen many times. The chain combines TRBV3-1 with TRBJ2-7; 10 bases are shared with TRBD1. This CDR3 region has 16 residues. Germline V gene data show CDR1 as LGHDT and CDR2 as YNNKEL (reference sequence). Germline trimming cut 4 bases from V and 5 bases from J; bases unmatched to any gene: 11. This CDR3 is CASSPRDRGFSDEQYF. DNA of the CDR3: TGTGCCAGCAGCCCCCGGGACAGGGGCTTCTCTGACGAGCAGTACTTC.

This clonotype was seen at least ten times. The CDR3 spells CASSSGLAGGPYEQYF. The CDR3 DNA reads TGCGCCAGCAGCTCCGGACTAGCGGGAGGTCCCTACGAGCAGTACTTC. The V and J genes are TRBV5-1 and TRBJ2-7, with TRBD2 matching over 14 bases. The CDR3 is 16 amino acids. V was clipped by 3 bases and J by 2 bases; unmatched bases: 4. Germline CDR1 and CDR2: SGHRS and YFSETQ.

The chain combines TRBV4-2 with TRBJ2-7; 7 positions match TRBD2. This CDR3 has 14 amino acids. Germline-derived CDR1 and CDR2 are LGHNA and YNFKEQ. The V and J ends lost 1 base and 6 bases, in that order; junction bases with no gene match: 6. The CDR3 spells CASSQGLADAEQYF. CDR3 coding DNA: TGTGCCAGCAGCCAAGGGCTAGCGGATGCCGAGCAGTACTTC.

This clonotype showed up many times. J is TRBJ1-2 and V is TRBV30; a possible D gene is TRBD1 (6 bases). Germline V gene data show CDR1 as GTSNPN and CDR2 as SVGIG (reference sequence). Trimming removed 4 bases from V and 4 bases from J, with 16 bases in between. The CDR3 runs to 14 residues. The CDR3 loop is CAWTSTTGAYGYTF. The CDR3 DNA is TGTGCCTGGACATCCACGACAGGAGCCTATGGCTACACCTTC.

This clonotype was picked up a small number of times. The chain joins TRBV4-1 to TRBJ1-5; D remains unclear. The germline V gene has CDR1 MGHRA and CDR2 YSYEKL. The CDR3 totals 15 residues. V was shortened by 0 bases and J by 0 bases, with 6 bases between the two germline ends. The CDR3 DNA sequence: TGCGCCAGCAGCCAAGATCCCTATAGCAATCAGCCCCAGCATTTT. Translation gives CASSQDPYSNQPQHF.

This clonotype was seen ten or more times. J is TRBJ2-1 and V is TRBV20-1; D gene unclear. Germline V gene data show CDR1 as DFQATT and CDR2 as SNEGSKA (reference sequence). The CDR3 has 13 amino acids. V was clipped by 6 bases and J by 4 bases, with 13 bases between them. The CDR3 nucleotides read TGCAGTGCACTACCCACTTCTTACAATGAGCAGTTCTTC. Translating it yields CSALPTSYNEQFF.

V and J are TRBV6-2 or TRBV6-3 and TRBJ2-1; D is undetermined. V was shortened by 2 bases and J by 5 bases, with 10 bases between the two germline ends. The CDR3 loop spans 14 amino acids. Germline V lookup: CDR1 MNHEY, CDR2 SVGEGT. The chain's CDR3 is CASSYVNLNNEQFF. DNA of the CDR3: TGTGCCAGCAGTTACGTAAACCTGAACAATGAGCAGTTCTTC.

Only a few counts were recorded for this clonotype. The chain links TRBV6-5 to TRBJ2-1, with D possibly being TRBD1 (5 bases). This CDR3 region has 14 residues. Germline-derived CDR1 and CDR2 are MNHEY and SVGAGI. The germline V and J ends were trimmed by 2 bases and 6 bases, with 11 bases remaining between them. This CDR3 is CASSYTDIFNEQFF. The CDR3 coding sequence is TGTGCCAGCAGTTACACGGACATTTTCAATGAGCAGTTCTTC.

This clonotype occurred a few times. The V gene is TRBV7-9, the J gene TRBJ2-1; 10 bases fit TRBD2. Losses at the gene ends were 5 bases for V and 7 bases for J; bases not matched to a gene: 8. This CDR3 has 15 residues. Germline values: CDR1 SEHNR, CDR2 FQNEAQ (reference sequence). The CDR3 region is CASSPPGLAINEQFF. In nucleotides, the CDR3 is TGTGCCAGCAGCCCACCGGGACTAGCGATAAATGAGCAGTTCTTC. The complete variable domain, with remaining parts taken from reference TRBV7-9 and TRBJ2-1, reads DTGVSQNPRHKITKRGQNVTFRCDPISEHNRLYWYRQTLGQGPEFLTYFQNEAQLEKSRLLSDRFSAERPKGSFSTLEIQRTEQGDSAMYLCASSPPGLAINEQFFGPGTRLTVL.

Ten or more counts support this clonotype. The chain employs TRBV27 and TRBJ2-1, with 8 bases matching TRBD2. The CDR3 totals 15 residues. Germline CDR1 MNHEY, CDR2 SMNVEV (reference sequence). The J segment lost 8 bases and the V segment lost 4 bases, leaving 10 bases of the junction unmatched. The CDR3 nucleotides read TGTGCCAGCAGTTCCCCCGCGGGAGGAAGCGATGAGCAGTTCTTC. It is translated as CASSSPAGGSDEQFF.

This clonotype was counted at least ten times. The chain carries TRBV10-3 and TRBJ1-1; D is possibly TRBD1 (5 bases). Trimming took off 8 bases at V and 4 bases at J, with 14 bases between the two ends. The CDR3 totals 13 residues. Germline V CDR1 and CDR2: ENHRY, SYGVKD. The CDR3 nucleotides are TGTGCCATCCAGGACAAACCGGGCACTGAAGCTTTCTTT. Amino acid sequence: CAIQDKPGTEAFF.

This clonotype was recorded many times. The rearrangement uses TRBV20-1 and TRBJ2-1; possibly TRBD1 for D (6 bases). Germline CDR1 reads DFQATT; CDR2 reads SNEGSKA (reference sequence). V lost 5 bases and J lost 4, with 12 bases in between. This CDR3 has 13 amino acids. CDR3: CSAPGTSYNEQFF. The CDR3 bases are TGCAGTGCTCCCGGGACAAGTTACAATGAGCAGTTCTTC.

CDR3 bases: TGCGCCAGCAGAAGACTAGCGGGAGGGGAACCTTCTACCTACGAGCAGTACTTC. Encoded protein: CASRRLAGGEPSTYEQYF. V usage is TRBV4-1 and J usage is TRBJ2-7, with TRBD2 matching 14 bases. The V and J ends lost 6 bases and 2 bases, in that order; junction bases with no gene match: 12. The CDR3 is 18 residues long. Germline V gives CDR1 MGHRA, CDR2 YSYEKL.

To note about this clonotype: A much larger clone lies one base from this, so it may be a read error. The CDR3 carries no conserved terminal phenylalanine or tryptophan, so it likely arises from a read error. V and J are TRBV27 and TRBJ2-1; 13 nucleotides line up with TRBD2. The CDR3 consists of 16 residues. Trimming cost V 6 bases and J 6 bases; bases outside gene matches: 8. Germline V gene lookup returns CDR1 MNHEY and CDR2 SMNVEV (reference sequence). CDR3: CASSQLLAGGSNEQFL. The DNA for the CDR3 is TGTGCCAGCAGCCAGCTACTAGCGGGAGGGAGCAATGAGCAGTTCCTC.

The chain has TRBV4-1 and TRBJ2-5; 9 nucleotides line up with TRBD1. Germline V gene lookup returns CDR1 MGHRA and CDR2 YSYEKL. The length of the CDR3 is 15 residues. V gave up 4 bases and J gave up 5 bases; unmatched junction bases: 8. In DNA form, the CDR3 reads TGCGCCAGCAGCCCAGGGGACAGGGTGTTGGAGACCCAGTACTTC. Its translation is CASSPGDRVLETQYF.

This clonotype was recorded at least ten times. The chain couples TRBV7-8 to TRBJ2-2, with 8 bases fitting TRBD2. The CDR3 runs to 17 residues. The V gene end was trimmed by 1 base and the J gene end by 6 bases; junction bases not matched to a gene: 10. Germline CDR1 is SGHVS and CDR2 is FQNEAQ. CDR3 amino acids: CASSLVGGTSSPGELFF. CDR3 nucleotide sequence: TGTGCCAGCAGCTTAGTGGGCGGGACTAGTTCCCCCGGGGAGCTGTTTTTT.

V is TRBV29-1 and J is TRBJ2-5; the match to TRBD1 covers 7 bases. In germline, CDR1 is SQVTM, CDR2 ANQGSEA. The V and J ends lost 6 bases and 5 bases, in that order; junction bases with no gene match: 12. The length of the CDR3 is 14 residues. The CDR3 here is CSVLLLGRGETQYF. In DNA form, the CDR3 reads TGCAGCGTCCTCCTTCTAGGCAGGGGGGAGACCCAGTACTTC.

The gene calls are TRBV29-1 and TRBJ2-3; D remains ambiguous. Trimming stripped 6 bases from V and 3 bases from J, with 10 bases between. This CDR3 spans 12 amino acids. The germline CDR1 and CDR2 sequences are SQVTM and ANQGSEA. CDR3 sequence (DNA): TGCAGCGTCCCGTGGGGAACAGATACGCAGTATTTT. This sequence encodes CSVPWGTDTQYF.

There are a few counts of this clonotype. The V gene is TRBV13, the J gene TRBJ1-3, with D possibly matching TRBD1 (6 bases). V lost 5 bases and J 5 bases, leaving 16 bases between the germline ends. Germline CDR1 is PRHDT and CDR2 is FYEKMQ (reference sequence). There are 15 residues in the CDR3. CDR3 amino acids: CASSLRDTIRNTIYF. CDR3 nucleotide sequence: TGTGCCAGCAGCCTCCGGGACACGATAAGAAACACCATATATTTT.

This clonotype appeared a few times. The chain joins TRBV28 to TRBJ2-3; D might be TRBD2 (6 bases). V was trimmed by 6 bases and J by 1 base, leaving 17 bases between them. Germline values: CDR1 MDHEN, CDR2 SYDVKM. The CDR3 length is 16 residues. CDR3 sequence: CASSLIRVAGTDTQYF. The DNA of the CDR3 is TGTGCCAGCAGCCTGATTAGGGTAGCGGGCACAGATACGCAGTATTTT.

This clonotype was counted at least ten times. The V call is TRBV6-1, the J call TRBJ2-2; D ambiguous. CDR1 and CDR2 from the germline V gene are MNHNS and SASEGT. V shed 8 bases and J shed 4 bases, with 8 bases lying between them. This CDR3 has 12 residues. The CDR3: CASSPTTGELFF. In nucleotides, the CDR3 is TGTGCCAGCTCACCAACCACCGGGGAGCTGTTTTTT.

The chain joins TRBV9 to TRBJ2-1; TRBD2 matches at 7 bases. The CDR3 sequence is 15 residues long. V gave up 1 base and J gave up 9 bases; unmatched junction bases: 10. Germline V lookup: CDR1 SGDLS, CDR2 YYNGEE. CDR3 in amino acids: CASSVRDLAVGEQFF. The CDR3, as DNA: TGTGCCAGCAGCGTAAGAGATCTAGCGGTTGGTGAGCAGTTCTTC.

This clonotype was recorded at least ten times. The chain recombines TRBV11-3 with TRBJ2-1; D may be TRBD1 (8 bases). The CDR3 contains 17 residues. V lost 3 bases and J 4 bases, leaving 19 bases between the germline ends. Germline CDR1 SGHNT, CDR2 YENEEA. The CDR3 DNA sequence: TGTGCCAGCAGCTTCCATAGGACAGGGAGGGTGTACAATGAGCAGTTCTTC. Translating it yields CASSFHRTGRVYNEQFF.

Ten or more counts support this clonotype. This CDR3 reads CASSSKPDRVDRETQYF. The CDR3 DNA reads as TGTGCCAGCTCATCCAAGCCGGACAGGGTGGACAGGGAGACCCAGTACTTC. V gene TRBV18 combines with J gene TRBJ2-5; 8 nucleotides agree with TRBD1. Trimming at V came to 5 bases and at J to 5 bases, leaving 16 bases not matched to a gene. The CDR3 is 17 residues long. Looked up from germline, CDR1 is KGHSH and CDR2 is LQKENI.

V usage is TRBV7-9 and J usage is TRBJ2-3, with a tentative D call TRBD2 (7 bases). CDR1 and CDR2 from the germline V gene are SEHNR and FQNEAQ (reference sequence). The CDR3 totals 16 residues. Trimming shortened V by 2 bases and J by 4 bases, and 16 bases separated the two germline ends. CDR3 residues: CASSLFARGGADTQYF. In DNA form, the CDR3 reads TGTGCCAGCAGCTTATTTGCCCGAGGGGGGGCAGATACGCAGTATTTT.

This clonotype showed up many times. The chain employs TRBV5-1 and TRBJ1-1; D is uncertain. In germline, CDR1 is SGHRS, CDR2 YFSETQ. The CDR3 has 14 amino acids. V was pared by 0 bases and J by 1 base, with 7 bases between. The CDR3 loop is CASSLGPGNTEAFF. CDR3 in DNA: TGCGCCAGCAGCTTGGGGCCGGGGAACACTGAAGCTTTCTTT.

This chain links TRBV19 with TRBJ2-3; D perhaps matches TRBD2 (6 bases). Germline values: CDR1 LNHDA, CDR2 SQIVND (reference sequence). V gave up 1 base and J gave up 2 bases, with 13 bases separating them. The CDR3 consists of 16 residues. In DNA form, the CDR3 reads TGTGCCAGTAGTATAGGGGACTTCCCCCACACAGATACGCAGTATTTT. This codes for CASSIGDFPHTDTQYF.

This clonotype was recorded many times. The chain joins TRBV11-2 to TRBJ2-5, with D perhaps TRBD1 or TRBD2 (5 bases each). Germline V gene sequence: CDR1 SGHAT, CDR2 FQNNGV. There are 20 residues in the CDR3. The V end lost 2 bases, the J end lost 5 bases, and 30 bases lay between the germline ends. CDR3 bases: TGTGCCAGCAGCTTATTTATTGTGACGGGCCAGGTAGAGGGACGGGAGACCCAGTACTTC. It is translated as CASSLFIVTGQVEGRETQYF.

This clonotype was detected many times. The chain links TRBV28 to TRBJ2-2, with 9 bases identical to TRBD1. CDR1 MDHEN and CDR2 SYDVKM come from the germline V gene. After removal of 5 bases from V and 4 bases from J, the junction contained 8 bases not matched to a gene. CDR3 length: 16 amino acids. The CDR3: CASSPYPGQGTGELFF. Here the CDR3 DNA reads TGTGCCAGCAGTCCCTACCCGGGACAGGGCACCGGGGAGCTGTTTTTT.